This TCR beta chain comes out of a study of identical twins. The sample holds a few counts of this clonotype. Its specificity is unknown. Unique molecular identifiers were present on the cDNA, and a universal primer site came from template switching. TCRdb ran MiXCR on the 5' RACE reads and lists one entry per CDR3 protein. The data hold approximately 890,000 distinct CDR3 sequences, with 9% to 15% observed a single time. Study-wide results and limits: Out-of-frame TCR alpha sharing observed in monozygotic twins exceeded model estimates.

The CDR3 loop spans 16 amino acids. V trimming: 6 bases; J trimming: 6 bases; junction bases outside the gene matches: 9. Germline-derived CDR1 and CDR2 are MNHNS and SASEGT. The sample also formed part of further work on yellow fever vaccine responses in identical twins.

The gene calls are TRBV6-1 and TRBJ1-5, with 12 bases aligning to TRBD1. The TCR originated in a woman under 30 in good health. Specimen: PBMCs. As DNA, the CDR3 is TGTGCCAGCAGCCGCGGGGACAGGGGGCGGGCTCAGCCCCAGCATTTT. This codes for CASSRGDRGRAQPQHF.